One and the same sample provided the 5 T cell receptor beta chains below, sequenced in a study of cytomegalovirus exposure and HLA in healthy donors. PCR involved 60 Vbeta and 13 Jbeta primers. Using immunoSEQ multiplex PCR, the repertoire was profiled, and TCRdb retains in-frame clones only, with some absent. The data contain about 86,000 clones, more than 70% of them singletons. Sequencing was carried out using PBMCs. These receptors originate from a male donor in good health and CMV-seropositive.

The chain recombines TRBV19 with TRBJ1-5, with D hard to call. The germline gives CDR1 LNHDA, CDR2 SQIVND (reference sequence). Between the trimmed V and J ends, which lost 2 bases and 0 bases, there was a span of 11 bases. This CDR3 is 16 amino acids long. The CDR3 reads CASSIRPQYSNQPQHF. In nucleotides, the CDR3 is TGTGCCAGTAGTATACGCCCACAGTATAGCAATCAGCCCCAGCATTTT.

The chain uses TRBV21-1 and TRBJ2-1; TRBD2, the table's D call, was not compared with the DNA. TRBV21-1 is noted as a pseudogene. CDR3 length: 17 residues. For the CDR3, the DNA is TGTGCCAGCAGCAAAAGTTCCGTTCTAGCGGAATCCAATGAGCAGTTCTTC. It translates to CASSKSSVLAESNEQFF.

The genes are TRBV19 and TRBJ1-2; a possible D gene is TRBD1 (5 bases). The CDR3 has 16 residues. V was shortened by 6 bases and J by 0 bases, with 17 bases between the two germline ends. Germline V gene data show CDR1 as LNHDA and CDR2 as SQIVND (reference sequence). This CDR3 is CASSPSGGTANYGYTF. CDR3 DNA sequence: TGTGCCAGTAGCCCTAGCGGGGGTACAGCTAACTATGGCTACACCTTC.

The CDR3 DNA follows: TGTGCCATTCAAACCGGGACTTTCTCGACCGAGCAGTACTTC. The encoded protein is CAIQTGTFSTEQYF. The chain is built from TRBV10-3 and TRBJ2-7, with D perhaps matching TRBD2 (6 bases). CDR1 is ENHRY and CDR2 is SYGVKD in the germline V gene. CDR3 length: 14 amino acids. V lost 9 bases to trimming and J lost 6 bases, with 21 bases between them.

The V call is TRBV6-1, the J call TRBJ1-5; D gene unclear. CDR1 is MNHNS and CDR2 is SASEGT in the germline V gene. The CDR3 loop spans 15 amino acids. The ends were cut back, 8 bases at V and 10 bases at J, with 24 bases in the middle. The CDR3 is CASSVLDSGVQPQHF. CDR3 coding DNA: TGTGCCAGCTCCGTCTTGGACTCAGGCGTCCAACCCCAGCATTTT.